These T cell receptor beta chains were read from a single sample in a study of blood T cell repertoires in COVID-19. Data came from immunoSEQ multiplex PCR; TCRdb stores just in-frame clones and leaves some out. The data contain hundreds of thousands of clones, about 91% of them singletons. The sequencing input was PBMCs or T cells enriched from blood (not recorded which). These receptors were collected from a woman between 45 and 60 years old with acute COVID-19. Both conserved end residues are part of each CDR3.

J gene,V gene,CDR3 protein
TRBJ1-1,TRBV11-2,CASSLGETEAFF
TRBJ2-5,TRBV14,CASSQAGGPSETQYF
TRBJ1-2,TRBV2,CASSFESNYGYTF
TRBJ1-4,TRBV6-5,CASSYQGAREKLFF
TRBJ1-1,TRBV29-1,CSVGRTGHRTEAFF
TRBJ1-2,TRBV7-9,CASSTYPGQARYGYTF
TRBJ1-2,TRBV30,CASRSTGGDYGYTF
TRBJ2-7,TRBV6-6,CASTRVAGQAYEQYF
TRBJ2-1,TRBV7-9,CASSLGREGLYNEQFF
TRBJ1-1,TRBV18,CASSPNSGGETEAFF
TRBJ2-7,TRBV11-3,CASSSGTGQRGVQYF
TRBJ1-3,TRBV14,CASSQGGAEWTGNTIYF
TRBJ1-5,TRBV6-5,CASRSREGALQPQHF
TRBJ2-1,TRBV9,CASSVRSLAGVSDEQFF
TRBJ2-5,TRBV21-1,CASSMTGGMRETQYF
TRBJ1-2,TRBV4-2,CASSQVEDYGYTF